This note documents a single TCR beta chain sequence. This CDR3 spans 16 amino acids. CDR1 is SGHTA and CDR2 is FQGNSA in the germline V gene. V shed 0 bases, J shed 3 bases, and the junction held 4 bases outside the gene matches. This specimen belongs to a study of blood T cell repertoires in COVID-19. As processed by the authors: Amplification of reference gene primers was used by the study to estimate nucleated cell counts. The method was immunoSEQ multiplex PCR; TCRdb's version includes in-frame clones alone and lacks a portion of them. V and J calls and clone size follow that table, whereas D and trimming were derived from the DNA. This table has some 130,000 clones, more than 75% appearing once.

V gene TRBV7-2 combines with J gene TRBJ2-7, with 11 bases that match TRBD2. Specimen: peripheral blood. The sequence came from a man aged 55 to 70 who had recovered from COVID-19. The CDR3 sequence: CASSLAGGTSGYEQYF. The CDR3, as DNA: TGTGCCAGCAGCTTAGCGGGCGGGACTAGCGGCTACGAGCAGTACTTC. Complete variable domain (other parts from reference TRBV7-2 and TRBJ2-7): GAGVSQSPSNKVTEKGKDVELRCDPISGHTALYWYRQSLGQGLEFLIYFQGNSAPDKSGLPSDRFSAERTGGSVSTLTIQRTQQEDSAVYLCASSLAGGTSGYEQYFGPGTRLTVT.